The 2 T cell receptor beta chains below all came from one sample that was sequenced in a study of cytotoxic CD8 clonotypes in ibrutinib-treated CLL. Sequencing was performed with immunoSEQ multiplex PCR; in TCRdb, only in-frame clones are kept and a portion is missing. Among some 10,000 clones listed, 61% were seen once. The specimen was PBMCs, collected before ibrutinib treatment. These receptors came from a human donor with chronic lymphocytic leukemia.

The chain employs TRBV20-1 and TRBJ2-7; tentative D call: TRBD2 (5 bases). V was shortened by 5 bases and J by 4 bases, with 9 bases between the two germline ends. The CDR3 loop spans 11 amino acids. Looked up from germline, CDR1 is DFQATT and CDR2 is SNEGSKA (reference sequence). The CDR3 sequence is CSASRGYEQYF. CDR3 sequence (DNA): TGCAGTGCTTCCCGGGGATACGAGCAGTACTTC.

V and J are TRBV13 and TRBJ1-1; D not resolved. Germline V gene data show CDR1 as PRHDT and CDR2 as FYEKMQ (reference sequence). V dropped 0 bases and J dropped 5 bases, with 7 bases sitting between them. The length of the CDR3 is 13 residues. The CDR3 sequence is CASSLGLGTEAFF. The CDR3 DNA reads TGTGCCAGCAGCTTAGGCCTCGGTACTGAAGCTTTCTTT.